This passage covers 28 T cell receptor beta chains from one sample sequenced in a study of T cell responses to AZD1222 COVID-19 vaccine. Only in-frame clones appear in the TCRdb table, and some are missing; sequencing was by immunoSEQ multiplex PCR. The sample includes about 130,000 clones, about 93% of them seen just once. The source was peripheral blood, collected 28 days after the second AZD1222 dose. The source is an adult who received the AZD1222 COVID-19 vaccine.

The chain links TRBV5-1 to TRBJ2-1; 7 bases are a match to TRBD1. V gave up 0 bases and J gave up 4 bases; unmatched junction bases: 7. The V gene's germline CDR1 is SGHRS and CDR2 YFSETQ. The CDR3 is made up of 16 amino acids. CDR3 sequence (DNA): TGCGCCAGCAGCTTGGTGCCTACGACAGGGTACAATGAGCAGTTCTTC. Translating it yields CASSLVPTTGYNEQFF. Supplemented by reference TRBV5-1 and TRBJ2-1, the full variable domain reads KAGVTQTPRYLIKTRGQQVTLSCSPISGHRSVSWYQQTPGQGLQFLFEYFSETQRNKGNFPGRFSGRQFSNSRSEMNVSTLELGDSALYLCASSLVPTTGYNEQFFGPGTRLTVL.

The chain employs TRBV30 and TRBJ1-1; D remains unclear. Looked up from germline, CDR1 is GTSNPN and CDR2 is SVGIG (reference sequence). V was cut by 2 bases and J by 4 bases, with 8 bases left in between. CDR3 size: 12 residues. CDR3 DNA sequence: TGTGCCTGGAGTCCCGGTTTCACTGAAGCTTTCTTT. As protein: CAWSPGFTEAFF.

This clone was seen just once. This chain uses TRBV15 with TRBJ1-1; no reliable D call. CDR1 and CDR2 (germline): LNHNV, YYDKDF (reference sequence). The CDR3 covers 12 residues. Trimming shortened V by 1 base and J by 3 bases, and 3 bases separated the two germline ends. The CDR3 loop reads CATSRAYTEAFF. Here the CDR3 DNA reads TGTGCCACCAGCAGAGCCTACACTGAAGCTTTCTTT.

CDR3 residues: CASSFRTGNYEQYF. CDR3 DNA: TGTGCCAGCAGCTTCCGGACAGGCAACTACGAGCAGTACTTC. V usage is TRBV13 and J usage is TRBJ2-7, with TRBD1 matching over 7 bases. Germline loops: CDR1 PRHDT, CDR2 FYEKMQ (reference sequence). The CDR3 spans 14 residues. V dropped 3 bases and J dropped 3; count of bases not matched to a gene: 5.

This chain joins TRBV30 and TRBJ1-1; D uncertain. The CDR3 consists of 13 residues. With 4 bases removed from V and 5 bases from J, the gap between germline ends came to 14 bases. Germline-derived CDR1 and CDR2 are GTSNPN and SVGIG (reference sequence). For the CDR3, the DNA is TGTGCCTGGACCCTGAGGCACGGTACTGAAGCTTTCTTT. Its protein product is CAWTLRHGTEAFF.

The J gene is TRBJ2-3, the V gene TRBV6-5; D gene ambiguous. The CDR3 consists of 13 residues. CDR1 MNHEY and CDR2 SVGAGI come from the germline V gene. V lost 6 bases and J lost 3, with 10 bases in between. CDR3 nucleotide sequence: TGTGCCAGCAGGGGTTTGCTGACAGATACGCAGTATTTT. As protein: CASRGLLTDTQYF.

This clone was observed a single time. V usage is TRBV7-9 and J usage is TRBJ2-7; D remains unclear. Germline values: CDR1 SEHNR, CDR2 FQNEAQ (reference sequence). V lost 1 base to trimming and J lost 6 bases, with 7 bases between them. There are 12 residues in the CDR3. The CDR3 loop reads CASSLDGSEQYF. The CDR3 bases are TGTGCCAGCAGCTTAGATGGCTCCGAGCAGTACTTC.

V gene TRBV6-5 combines with J gene TRBJ2-2, with 9 nucleotides matching TRBD2. V lost 3 bases, J lost 0 bases, and 2 bases stayed unmatched. The CDR3 runs 16 residues. From germline, CDR1 is MNHEY and CDR2 SVGAGI. Here the CDR3 reads CASSYLAGANTGELFF. The CDR3 bases are TGTGCCAGCAGTTATTTAGCGGGGGCGAACACCGGGGAGCTGTTTTTT.

The rearrangement joins TRBV6-5 to TRBJ1-1; D may be TRBD1 (6 bases). Trimming removed 0 bases at V and 6 bases at J, with 11 bases between. The germline V gene has CDR1 MNHEY and CDR2 SVGAGI. This CDR3 region has 14 residues. CDR3 protein: CASSYSTGAAEAFF. CDR3 DNA sequence: TGTGCCAGCAGTTACTCCACGGGGGCAGCTGAAGCTTTCTTT.

The CDR3: CASSLRGVGTEAFF. The CDR3 DNA reads as TGCGCCAGCAGCTTGAGGGGGGTCGGCACTGAAGCTTTCTTT. The V gene is TRBV5-1, the J gene TRBJ1-1; D may be TRBD1 (6 bases). The V and J ends lost 1 base and 4 bases respectively, with 11 bases between them. Germline CDR1 is SGHRS and CDR2 is YFSETQ. The CDR3 sequence is 14 residues long.

This clone was seen repeatedly, ten times or more. The V gene is TRBV2, the J gene TRBJ2-1; 7 bases line up with TRBD1. Trimming took 6 bases from V and 0 from J; bases not matched to a gene: 2. Germline assignment: CDR1 SNHLY and CDR2 FYNNEI. There are 14 residues in the CDR3. The CDR3, as DNA: TGTGCCAGCAGCCGGGACAGCTCCTACAATGAGCAGTTCTTC. Translation: CASSRDSSYNEQFF.

This chain connects TRBV3-1 (or the pseudogene TRBV3-2) to TRBJ2-5; 7 nucleotides line up with TRBD2. The trim removed 1 base at V and 1 base at J, leaving 9 bases unmatched. CDR3 length: 17 residues. Looked up from germline, CDR1 is LGHDT and CDR2 is YNNKEL (reference sequence). The DNA for the CDR3 is TGTGCCAGCAGCCAAGTCCGCCCCCGACTAGCCCAAGAGACCCAGTACTTC. Translating gives CASSQVRPRLAQETQYF.

V is TRBV7-8 and J is TRBJ1-1; weak D call: TRBD1 (6 bases). Germline CDR1 SGHVS, CDR2 FQNEAQ. The V end lost 3 bases, the J end lost 6 bases, and 17 bases lay between the germline ends. This CDR3 contains 15 residues. The CDR3 bases are TGTGCCAGCAGCTTGGGGGGCAGGGGAAAGTCTGAAGCTTTCTTT. Translating it yields CASSLGGRGKSEAFF.

The gene calls are TRBV19 and TRBJ2-7; D ambiguous. V was clipped by 4 bases and J by 7 bases, with 11 bases between them. Germline CDR1 reads LNHDA; CDR2 reads SQIVND (reference sequence). This CDR3 is built from 12 residues. The CDR3 sequence: CASSKSGREQYF. The CDR3 bases are TGTGCCAGTAGTAAGTCTGGTCGGGAGCAGTACTTC.

The chain carries TRBV6-5 and TRBJ2-2, with TRBD1 as a possible D gene (6 bases). CDR3 length: 15 amino acids. Trimming shortened V by 2 bases and J by 6 bases, and 13 bases separated the two germline ends. CDR1 is MNHEY and CDR2 is SVGAGI in the germline V gene. The CDR3 is CASSYARGHAGELFF. The CDR3 DNA is TGTGCCAGCAGTTACGCCAGGGGCCACGCCGGGGAGCTGTTTTTT.

The chain is built from TRBV4-1 and TRBJ1-5, with D possibly being TRBD1 (5 bases). Trimming shortened V by 5 bases and J by 6 bases, and 17 bases separated the two germline ends. The CDR3 extends over 15 amino acids. CDR1 and CDR2 (germline): MGHRA, YSYEKL. The CDR3 coding sequence is TGCGCCAGCAGCTTACTCCAGGGCGAGGGTCAGCCCCAGCATTTT. Its protein product is CASSLLQGEGQPQHF.

The chain uses TRBV9 and TRBJ1-5, with TRBD1 as a possible D gene (6 bases). Germline lookup yields CDR1 SGDLS and CDR2 YYNGEE. This CDR3 is 16 amino acids long. V lost 0 bases and J 6 bases, leaving 16 bases between the germline ends. CDR3 sequence reads: CASSVEQGLITQPQHF. The CDR3 nucleotides are TGTGCCAGCAGCGTAGAGCAGGGGTTAATCACTCAGCCCCAGCATTTT.

The rearrangement uses TRBV24-1 and TRBJ2-4; D uncertain. Germline CDR1 is KGHDR and CDR2 is SFDVKD. The CDR3 loop spans 15 amino acids. Trimming shortened V by 4 bases and J by 0 bases, and 9 bases separated the two germline ends. The DNA of the CDR3 is TGTGCCACCAGTGACGGGCCCCTAGCCAAAAACATTCAGTACTTC. Translation gives CATSDGPLAKNIQYF.

The gene calls are TRBV4-1 and TRBJ1-5; D remains ambiguous. Germline V gene data show CDR1 as MGHRA and CDR2 as YSYEKL. CDR3 length: 13 residues. The V end lost 2 bases, the J end lost 9 bases, and 11 bases lay between the germline ends. The CDR3 nucleotides read TGCGCCAGCAGCCAAATACTGCCTCGGCCCCAGCATTTT. It translates to CASSQILPRPQHF.

This clone was seen more than once but under ten times. The CDR3, as DNA: TGTGCCAGTAGTACCCCTCGGGACGGAATCTACGAGCAGTACTTC. This sequence encodes CASSTPRDGIYEQYF. This chain uses TRBV19 with TRBJ2-7; TRBD1 or TRBD2 may be the D gene (5 bases each). V lost 4 bases, J lost 3 bases, and 16 bases lay in between. Germline values: CDR1 LNHDA, CDR2 SQIVND (reference sequence). This CDR3 region has 15 residues.

The chain joins TRBV5-1 to TRBJ2-7; D is perhaps TRBD1 (5 bases). The CDR3 length is 13 residues. Germline CDR1 SGHRS, CDR2 YFSETQ. The ends were cut back, 5 bases at V and 3 bases at J, with 12 bases in the middle. CDR3 nucleotide sequence: TGCGCCAGCAGGAAGGGGCAATTCTACGAGCAGTACTTC. Protein product: CASRKGQFYEQYF.

V gene TRBV7-2 combines with J gene TRBJ2-1; D unclear. CDR1 and CDR2 (germline): SGHTA, FQGNSA. Between the trimmed V and J ends, which lost 0 bases and 8 bases, there was a span of 5 bases. The CDR3 spans 12 residues. The CDR3 loop is CASSLAIYEQFF. The CDR3 DNA follows: TGTGCCAGCAGCTTAGCAATCTATGAGCAGTTCTTC.

This chain connects TRBV12-3 or TRBV12-4 to TRBJ1-3; no clear D gene. The CDR3 consists of 12 residues. V lost 7 bases to trimming and J lost 3 bases, with 7 bases between them. CDR3 DNA sequence: TGTGCCAGCATGACTTTTGGAAACACCATATATTTT. Translating it yields CASMTFGNTIYF.

The chain is built from TRBV19 and TRBJ1-4, with TRBD1 identical over 7 bases. CDR3 size: 15 residues. Trimming removed 6 bases from V and 7 bases from J; junction bases left unmatched: 11. The germline gives CDR1 LNHDA, CDR2 SQIVND (reference sequence). This CDR3 is CASSVQGGRFEKLFF. The DNA of the CDR3 is TGTGCCAGTAGCGTCCAGGGGGGAAGGTTTGAAAAACTGTTTTTT. Full variable domain (remainder filled in from reference TRBV19 and TRBJ1-4): DGGITQSPKYLFRKEGQNVTLSCEQNLNHDAMYWYRQDPGQGLRLIYYSQIVNDFQKGDIAEGYSVSREKKESFPLTVTSAQKNPTAFYLCASSVQGGRFEKLFFGSGTQLSVL.

This rearrangement joins TRBV7-9 to TRBJ1-2; the D gene is possibly TRBD1 (5 bases). V was cut by 2 bases and J by 4 bases, with 11 bases left in between. Germline assignment: CDR1 SEHNR and CDR2 FQNEAQ (reference sequence). The CDR3 spans 14 residues. CDR3 residues: CASSLTGISYGYTF. Written as DNA, the CDR3 is TGTGCCAGCAGCTTAACAGGCATTTCCTATGGCTACACCTTC.

This sequence joins TRBV7-8 and TRBJ2-1; 8 nucleotides match TRBD2. In germline, CDR1 is SGHVS, CDR2 FQNEAQ. CDR3 size: 14 residues. The V segment lost 5 bases and the J segment 8 bases; nucleotides outside the gene matches: 8. Here the CDR3 reads CASSASGGRYEQFF. For the CDR3, the DNA is TGTGCCAGCAGCGCCTCGGGGGGGCGGTATGAGCAGTTCTTC. The complete variable domain, with remaining parts taken from reference TRBV7-8 and TRBJ2-1, reads GAGVSQSPRYKVAKRGQDVALRCDPISGHVSLFWYQQALGQGPEFLTYFQNEAQLDKSGLPSDRFFAERPEGSVSTLKIQRTQQEDSAVYLCASSASGGRYEQFFGPGTRLTVL.

The genes are TRBV5-1 and TRBJ2-2, with D unclear. Germline CDR1 reads SGHRS; CDR2 reads YFSETQ. The CDR3 extends over 16 amino acids. V dropped 0 bases and J dropped 5 bases, with 14 bases sitting between them. The CDR3 DNA follows: TGCGCCAGCAGCTTGGAGGGTGGCGCTTGGACCGGGGAGCTGTTTTTT. It yields the protein CASSLEGGAWTGELFF.

The J gene is TRBJ1-1, the V gene TRBV20-1; D not certain. V was trimmed by 3 bases and J by 0 bases, leaving 11 bases between them. The CDR3 is 14 residues long. In germline, CDR1 is DFQATT, CDR2 SNEGSKA (reference sequence). The CDR3 DNA is TGCAGTGCTAGTCGGGAGAACATGAACACTGAAGCTTTCTTT. The encoded protein is CSASRENMNTEAFF.